The clone carrying this T cell receptor beta chain was seen only once. Trimming took 4 bases from V and 6 from J, leaving 12 bases between them. This CDR3 is built from 13 residues. Germline CDR1 SGHAT, CDR2 FQDESV (reference sequence). This record comes from a study of blood T cell repertoires in COVID-19. Study-level information: Nucleic acid was either cDNA or gDNA, and it came from T cells, B-cell-depleted T cells, or PBMCs.

The authors' processing: Nucleated cell counts were estimated from reference gene primer amplification. Assay used: immunoSEQ multiplex PCR; TCRdb lists only in-frame clones, some missing. The DNA gave D and trimming, while V, J and clone size come from that table. The sample shows approximately 160,000 clones, less than 90% of them seen only once. The V gene is TRBV11-1, the J gene TRBJ1-2, with unresolved D. This TCR came from a woman in her sixties or seventies with acute or convalescent COVID-19. The sequenced sample consisted of peripheral blood. This chain's CDR3 is CASSSGLFDGYTF. The DNA for the CDR3 is TGTGCCAGCAGCTCCGGTTTATTCGATGGCTACACCTTC.